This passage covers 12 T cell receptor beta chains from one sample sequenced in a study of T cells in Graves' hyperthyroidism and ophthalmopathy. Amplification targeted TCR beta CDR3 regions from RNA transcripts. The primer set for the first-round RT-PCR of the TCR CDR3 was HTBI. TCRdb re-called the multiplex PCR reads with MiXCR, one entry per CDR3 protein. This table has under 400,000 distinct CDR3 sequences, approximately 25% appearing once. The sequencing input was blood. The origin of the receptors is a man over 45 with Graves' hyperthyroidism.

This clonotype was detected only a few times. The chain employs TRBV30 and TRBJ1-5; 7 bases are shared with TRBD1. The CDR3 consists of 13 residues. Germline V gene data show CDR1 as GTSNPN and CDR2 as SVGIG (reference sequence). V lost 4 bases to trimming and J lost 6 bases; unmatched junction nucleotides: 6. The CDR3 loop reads CAWTQGGSQPQHF. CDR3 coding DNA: TGTGCCTGGACGCAGGGGGGGAGTCAGCCCCAGCATTTT.

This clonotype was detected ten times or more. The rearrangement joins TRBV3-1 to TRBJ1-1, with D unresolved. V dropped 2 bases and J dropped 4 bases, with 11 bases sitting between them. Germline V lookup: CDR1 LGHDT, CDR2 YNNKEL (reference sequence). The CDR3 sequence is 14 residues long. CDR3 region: CASSQSDGTTEAFF. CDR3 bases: TGTGCCAGCAGCCAATCGGACGGCACCACTGAAGCTTTCTTT.

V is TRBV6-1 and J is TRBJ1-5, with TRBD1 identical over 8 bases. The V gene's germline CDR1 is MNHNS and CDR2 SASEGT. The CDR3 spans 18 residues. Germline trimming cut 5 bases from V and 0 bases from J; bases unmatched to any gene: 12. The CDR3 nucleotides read TGTGCCAGCAGTTTTACGATCCGCCAGGGGGCTAGCAATCAGCCCCAGCATTTT. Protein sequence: CASSFTIRQGASNQPQHF.

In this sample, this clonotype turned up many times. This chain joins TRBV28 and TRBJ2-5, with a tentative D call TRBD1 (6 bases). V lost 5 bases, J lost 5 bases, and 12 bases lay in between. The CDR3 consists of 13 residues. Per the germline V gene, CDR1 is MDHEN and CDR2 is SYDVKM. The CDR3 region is CASSTRGQETQYF. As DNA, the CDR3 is TGTGCCAGCAGTACCAGGGGTCAGGAGACCCAGTACTTC.

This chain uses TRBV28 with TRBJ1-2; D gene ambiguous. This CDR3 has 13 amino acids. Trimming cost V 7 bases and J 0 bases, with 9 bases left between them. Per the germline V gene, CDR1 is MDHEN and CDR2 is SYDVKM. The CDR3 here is CASTTPPNYGYTF. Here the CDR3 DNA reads TGTGCCAGCACCACACCCCCTAACTATGGCTACACCTTC.

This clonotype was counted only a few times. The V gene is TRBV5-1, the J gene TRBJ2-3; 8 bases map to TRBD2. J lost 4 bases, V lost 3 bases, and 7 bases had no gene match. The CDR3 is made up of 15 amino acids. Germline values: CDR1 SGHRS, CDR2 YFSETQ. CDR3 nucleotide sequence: TGCGCCAGCAGCTCAAGCGGGAGTAATGCAGATACGCAGTATTTT. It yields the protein CASSSSGSNADTQYF.

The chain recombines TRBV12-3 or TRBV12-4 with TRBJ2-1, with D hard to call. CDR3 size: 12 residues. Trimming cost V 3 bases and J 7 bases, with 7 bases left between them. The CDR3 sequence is CASSFFQNEQFF. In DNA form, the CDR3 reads TGTGCCAGCAGTTTTTTCCAGAATGAGCAGTTCTTC.

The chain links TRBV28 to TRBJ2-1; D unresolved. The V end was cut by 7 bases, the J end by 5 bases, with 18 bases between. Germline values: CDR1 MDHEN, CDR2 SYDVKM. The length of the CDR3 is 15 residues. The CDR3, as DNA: TGTGCCAGCACCCCGCCGAGTACCACCAACAATGAGCAGTTCTTC. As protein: CASTPPSTTNNEQFF.

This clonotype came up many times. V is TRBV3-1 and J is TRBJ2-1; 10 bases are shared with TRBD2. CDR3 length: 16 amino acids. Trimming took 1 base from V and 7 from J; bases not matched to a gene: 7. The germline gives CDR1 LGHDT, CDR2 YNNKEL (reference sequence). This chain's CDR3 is CASSQGPAGGSNEQFF. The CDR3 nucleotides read TGTGCCAGCAGCCAAGGGCCAGCGGGAGGGTCTAATGAGCAGTTCTTC.

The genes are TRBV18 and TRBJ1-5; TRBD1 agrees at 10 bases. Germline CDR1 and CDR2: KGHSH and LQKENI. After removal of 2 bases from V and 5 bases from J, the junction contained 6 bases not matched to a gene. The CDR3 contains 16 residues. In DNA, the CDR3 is TGTGCCAGCTCACCAGACAGGGGGCGTAGGTATCAGCCCCAGCATTTT. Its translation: CASSPDRGRRYQPQHF.

In nucleotides, the CDR3 is TGCGCCAGCAGCCAGCAGAAGGGTCACGAGCAGTACTTC. It codes for CASSQQKGHEQYF. The chain has TRBV4-1 and TRBJ2-7; no reliable D call. Per the germline V gene, CDR1 is MGHRA and CDR2 is YSYEKL. V lost 3 bases and J 5 bases, leaving 11 bases between the germline ends. There are 13 residues in the CDR3.

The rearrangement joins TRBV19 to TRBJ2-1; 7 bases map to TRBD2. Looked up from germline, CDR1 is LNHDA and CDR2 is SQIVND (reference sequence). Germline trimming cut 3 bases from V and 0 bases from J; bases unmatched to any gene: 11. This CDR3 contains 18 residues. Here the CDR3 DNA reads TGTGCCAGTAGTATTAGTGCTAGCGGAGTTAGCTCCTACAATGAGCAGTTCTTC. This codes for CASSISASGVSSYNEQFF. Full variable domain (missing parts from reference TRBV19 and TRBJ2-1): DGGITQSPKYLFRKEGQNVTLSCEQNLNHDAMYWYRQDPGQGLRLIYYSQIVNDFQKGDIAEGYSVSREKKESFPLTVTSAQKNPTAFYLCASSISASGVSSYNEQFFGPGTRLTVL.